The subject of this entry is one T cell receptor beta chain. These data belong to a study of T cells expressing NK-cell markers. Germline assignment: CDR1 SGHAT and CDR2 FQDESV (reference sequence). The CDR3 extends over 19 amino acids. TCRdb reprocessed the 5' RACE reads, with one entry per CDR3 protein and no DNA. This table holds 120,000 to 150,000 distinct CDR3 sequences. Sequencing was done on a sample of blood T cells: a sorted CD56 or NKG2C T cell subset, CD4+ or CD8+ T cells, or bulk PBMC T cells (not recorded which). V usage is TRBV11-1 and J usage is TRBJ2-7; the TRBD1 assignment by TCRdb is unverifiable without DNA. The TCR originated in a man aged 18 to 30 in good health. The CDR3 region is CASSLGGTDDLLSSYEQYF.